One sample yielded the 6 T cell receptor beta chains listed below, sequenced in a study of T cell responses to AZD1222 COVID-19 vaccine (dated by TCRdb to the early 2020s). The time point label, as the study defines it: about 28 days (+/-7) after the second vaccine dose. The method behind the library was the immunoSEQ multiplex PCR assay. TCRdb re-hosts the immuneACCESS table, in-frame sequences only. Its copies lack some clones; in the studies checked, an unresolved V gene accounts for under half of them, and the cause for the rest is not known. This sample lists about 110,000 clones; roughly 87% were detected once. Less than 9.5% of the sample belongs to the ten largest clones. The material was peripheral blood, obtained 28 days after the second AZD1222 dose. These receptors were obtained from an adult who received the AZD1222 COVID-19 vaccine.

The chain couples TRBV5-6 to TRBJ2-3, with 14 bases fitting TRBD2. Unmatched junction bases numbered 5, after V lost 1 base and J lost 4 bases. Germline assignment: CDR1 SGHDT and CDR2 YYEEEE. The CDR3 loop spans 17 amino acids. In DNA, the CDR3 is TGTGCCAGCAGCTTGAGGACTAGCGGGGGGCGTTCAGATACGCAGTATTTT. It is translated as CASSLRTSGGRSDTQYF.

The chain employs TRBV4-1 and TRBJ2-4; 10 bases align to TRBD1. The V gene end was trimmed by 4 bases and the J gene end by 0 bases; junction bases not matched to a gene: 9. This CDR3 is 18 amino acids long. CDR1 MGHRA and CDR2 YSYEKL come from the germline V gene. CDR3 bases: TGCGCCAGCAGCCGCGGGACAGGGGAGACGCTAGCCAAAAACATTCAGTACTTC. It yields the protein CASSRGTGETLAKNIQYF.

The V and J genes are TRBV7-3 and TRBJ1-1, with D tentatively TRBD1 (5 bases). The CDR3 sequence is 12 residues long. Germline assignment: CDR1 SGHTA and CDR2 FQGTGA. V lost 5 bases to trimming and J lost 5 bases, with 9 bases between them. In DNA form, the CDR3 reads TGTGCCAGCAGCCAAGGGGAAACTGAAGCTTTCTTT. Amino acid sequence: CASSQGETEAFF.

The rearrangement joins TRBV24-1 to TRBJ2-3; 9 nucleotides agree with TRBD1. V shed 6 bases and J 2 bases; nucleotides not matched to a gene: 5. This CDR3 is built from 15 residues. CDR1 and CDR2 (germline): KGHDR, SFDVKD. CDR3 nucleotides: TGTGCCACCAGTCGGGGGACAGGGAACACAGATACGCAGTATTTT. Translating it yields CATSRGTGNTDTQYF.

The sample holds one count of this clone. The chain uses TRBV5-1 and TRBJ2-5; D is ambiguous. Germline assignment: CDR1 SGHRS and CDR2 YFSETQ. Trimming removed 4 bases at V and 0 bases at J, with 7 bases between. The CDR3 runs to 13 residues. The CDR3 loop is CASSRTDQETQYF. DNA for the CDR3: TGCGCCAGCAGCAGGACGGACCAAGAGACCCAGTACTTC.

The genes are TRBV19 and TRBJ2-5, with no clear D. The CDR3 runs to 17 residues. Per germline, CDR1 LNHDA and CDR2 SQIVND (reference sequence). Deletions cut 1 base from V and 3 bases from J, with 18 bases between. CDR3 DNA: TGTGCCAGTAGTATAGGTAGAGGATTCCGACCGAAAGAGACCCAGTACTTC. Its protein is CASSIGRGFRPKETQYF.